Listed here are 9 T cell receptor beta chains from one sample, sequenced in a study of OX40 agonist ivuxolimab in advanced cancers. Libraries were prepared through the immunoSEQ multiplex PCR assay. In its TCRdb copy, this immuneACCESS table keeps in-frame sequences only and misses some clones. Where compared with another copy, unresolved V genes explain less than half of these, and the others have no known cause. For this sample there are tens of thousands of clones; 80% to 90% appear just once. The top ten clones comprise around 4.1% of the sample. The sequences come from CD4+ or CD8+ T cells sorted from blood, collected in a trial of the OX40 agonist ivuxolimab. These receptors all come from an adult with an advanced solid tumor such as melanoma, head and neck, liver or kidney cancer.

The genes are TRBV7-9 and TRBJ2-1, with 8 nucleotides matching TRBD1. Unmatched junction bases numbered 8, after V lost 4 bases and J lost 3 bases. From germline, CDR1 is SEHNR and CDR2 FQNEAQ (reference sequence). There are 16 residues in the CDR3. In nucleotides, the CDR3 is TGTGCCAGCAGCTACATAGACAGGGGCGTCTACAATGAGCAGTTCTTC. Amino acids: CASSYIDRGVYNEQFF.

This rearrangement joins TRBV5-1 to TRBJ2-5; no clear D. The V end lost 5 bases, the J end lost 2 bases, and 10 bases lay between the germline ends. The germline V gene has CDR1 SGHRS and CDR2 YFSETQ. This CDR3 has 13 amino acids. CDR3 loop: CASRITGQETQYF. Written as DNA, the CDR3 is TGCGCCAGCAGAATTACCGGACAAGAGACCCAGTACTTC.

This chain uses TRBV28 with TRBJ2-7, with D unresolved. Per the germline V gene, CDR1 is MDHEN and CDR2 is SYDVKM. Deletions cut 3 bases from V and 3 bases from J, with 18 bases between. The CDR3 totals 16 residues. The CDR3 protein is CASSFDPGRRSYEQYF. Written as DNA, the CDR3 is TGTGCCAGCAGTTTTGACCCAGGCCGGCGTAGCTACGAGCAGTACTTC.

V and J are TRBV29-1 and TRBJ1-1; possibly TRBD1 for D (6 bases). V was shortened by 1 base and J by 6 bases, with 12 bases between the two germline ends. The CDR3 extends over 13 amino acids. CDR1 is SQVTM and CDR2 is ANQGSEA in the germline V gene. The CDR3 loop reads CSVEGGRGPEAFF. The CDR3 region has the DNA TGCAGCGTTGAAGGGGGCAGGGGACCTGAAGCTTTCTTT.

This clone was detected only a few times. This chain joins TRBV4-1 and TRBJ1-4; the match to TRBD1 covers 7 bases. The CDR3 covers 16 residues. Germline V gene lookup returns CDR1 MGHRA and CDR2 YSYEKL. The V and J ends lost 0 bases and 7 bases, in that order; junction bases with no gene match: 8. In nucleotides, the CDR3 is TGCGCCAGCAGCCAAGATGGGGCCAGGGGGTCTGAAAAACTGTTTTTT. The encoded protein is CASSQDGARGSEKLFF.

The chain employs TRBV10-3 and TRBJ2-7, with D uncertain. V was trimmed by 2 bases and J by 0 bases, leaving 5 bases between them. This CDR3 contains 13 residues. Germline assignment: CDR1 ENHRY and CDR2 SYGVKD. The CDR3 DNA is TGTGCCATCAGTGAGCACTCCTCCTACGAGCAGTACTTC. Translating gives CAISEHSSYEQYF.

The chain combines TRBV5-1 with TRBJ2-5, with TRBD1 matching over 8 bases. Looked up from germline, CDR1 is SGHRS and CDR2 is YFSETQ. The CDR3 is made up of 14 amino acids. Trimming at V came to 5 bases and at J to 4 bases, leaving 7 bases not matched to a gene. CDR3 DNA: TGCGCCAGCAGTAACGACAGGGGAGGAGAGACCCAGTACTTC. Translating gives CASSNDRGGETQYF.

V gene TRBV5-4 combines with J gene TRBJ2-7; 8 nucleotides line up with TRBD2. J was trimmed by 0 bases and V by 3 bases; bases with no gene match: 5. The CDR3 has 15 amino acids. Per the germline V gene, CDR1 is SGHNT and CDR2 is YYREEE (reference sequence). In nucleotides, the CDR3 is TGTGCCAGCAGCTCTACTAGCGGAAGCTCCTACGAGCAGTACTTC. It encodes CASSSTSGSSYEQYF.

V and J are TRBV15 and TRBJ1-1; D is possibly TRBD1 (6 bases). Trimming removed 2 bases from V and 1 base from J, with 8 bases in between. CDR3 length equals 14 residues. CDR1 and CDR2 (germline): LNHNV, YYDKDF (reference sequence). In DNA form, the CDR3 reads TGTGCCACCAGCAGAAAGGGGGAGAACACTGAAGCTTTCTTT. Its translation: CATSRKGENTEAFF.